One sample yielded the 32 T cell receptor beta chains listed below, sequenced in a study of T cell changes during pregnancy in multiple sclerosis (dated 2019 in TCRdb). The method behind the library was the immunoSEQ multiplex PCR assay. TCRdb carries this immuneACCESS record with in-frame sequences only. Its versions omit some clonotypes, under half of them owing to an unresolved V gene in the studies checked, with the rest unexplained. This sample comprises tens of thousands of clones, 80% to 95% of them detected only once. The ten largest clonotypes hold 1.5% to 2% of the sample. Source: peripheral blood, taken in the first trimester of pregnancy. These receptors all come from a female donor in good health, enrolled as a control in a pregnancy study.

This clone was observed a single time. J is TRBJ2-3 and V is TRBV27, with TRBD2 identical over 7 bases. Germline CDR1 MNHEY, CDR2 SMNVEV (reference sequence). V gave up 2 bases and J gave up 3 bases; unmatched junction bases: 5. This CDR3 comprises 15 residues. The CDR3 DNA sequence: TGTGCCAGCAGTTTAAGGCGGGAGAGGACAGATACGCAGTATTTT. It specifies CASSLRRERTDTQYF.

The CDR3 reads CASSQGSGSYEQYF. The CDR3 DNA reads as TGTGCCAGCAGCCAGGGCAGCGGCTCCTACGAGCAGTACTTC. V usage is TRBV4-2 and J usage is TRBJ2-7; tentative D call: TRBD2 (5 bases). Germline V lookup: CDR1 LGHNA, CDR2 YNFKEQ. This CDR3 has 14 residues. V lost 3 bases, J lost 0 bases, and 9 bases lay in between.

J is TRBJ2-5 and V is TRBV4-2; no definite D call. Trimming took 0 bases from V and 3 from J, leaving 5 bases between them. The CDR3 consists of 13 residues. From germline, CDR1 is LGHNA and CDR2 YNFKEQ. For the CDR3, the DNA is TGTGCCAGCAGCCAAGACCCGGAAGAGACCCAGTACTTC. This gives the protein CASSQDPEETQYF.

V is TRBV19 and J is TRBJ1-5; D is unresolved. CDR1 LNHDA and CDR2 SQIVND come from the germline V gene (reference sequence). The V end was cut by 3 bases, the J end by 7 bases, with 7 bases between. The CDR3 has 12 residues. CDR3 loop: CASSMRAQPQHF. The CDR3 region has the DNA TGTGCCAGTAGTATGCGGGCACAGCCCCAGCATTTT. The variable domain in full, with the rest retrieved from reference TRBV19 and TRBJ1-5, is DGGITQSPKYLFRKEGQNVTLSCEQNLNHDAMYWYRQDPGQGLRLIYYSQIVNDFQKGDIAEGYSVSREKKESFPLTVTSAQKNPTAFYLCASSMRAQPQHFGDGTRLSIL.

This chain links TRBV4-1 with TRBJ2-1; 16 bases line up with TRBD2. Germline loops: CDR1 MGHRA, CDR2 YSYEKL. Unmatched junction bases numbered 1, after V lost 4 bases and J lost 10 bases. This CDR3 is built from 14 residues. CDR3 in DNA: TGCGCCAGCAGCCTGGGACTAGCGGGAGGGGAGCAGTTCTTC. This gives the protein CASSLGLAGGEQFF.

This chain joins TRBV18 and TRBJ2-7; tentatively, D is TRBD2 (6 bases). The V and J ends lost 2 bases and 3 bases respectively, with 14 bases between them. Germline V gene lookup returns CDR1 KGHSH and CDR2 LQKENI. This CDR3 spans 15 amino acids. CDR3 coding DNA: TGTGCCAGCTCACCAGGCGGGACTGGAGGCTACGAGCAGTACTTC. Translated: CASSPGGTGGYEQYF.

The chain has TRBV7-9 and TRBJ2-7; 9 bases are a match to TRBD1. The ends lost 6 bases at V and 6 bases at J; junction bases unmatched: 9. CDR3 length: 14 amino acids. CDR1 and CDR2 (germline): SEHNR, FQNEAQ (reference sequence). The DNA for the CDR3 is TGTGCCAGCAGTCCCGGGACAGGGAAAGGCGAGCAGTACTTC. Its translation is CASSPGTGKGEQYF.

The V call is TRBV27, the J call TRBJ1-5; 11 nucleotides match TRBD1. With V trimmed by 3 bases and J by 1 base, 2 bases remained unmatched. Germline CDR1 is MNHEY and CDR2 is SMNVEV (reference sequence). The CDR3 runs 16 residues. Here the CDR3 reads CASSFGTGGSNQPQHF. The DNA of the CDR3 is TGTGCCAGCAGTTTTGGGACAGGGGGGAGCAATCAGCCCCAGCATTTT.

This chain joins TRBV28 and TRBJ1-5; 8 bases are shared with TRBD1. Unmatched junction bases numbered 14, after V lost 8 bases and J lost 8 bases. The CDR3 is 15 amino acids. Germline-derived CDR1 and CDR2 are MDHEN and SYDVKM. CDR3: CASGQGAQVTEPQHF. CDR3 DNA: TGTGCCAGCGGTCAGGGGGCGCAGGTTACGGAGCCCCAGCATTTT.

The V gene is TRBV27, the J gene TRBJ2-7, with 7 bases lining up with TRBD1. The CDR3 is made up of 14 amino acids. V was pared by 4 bases and J by 2 bases, with 5 bases of the junction left unmatched. Germline CDR1 is MNHEY and CDR2 is SMNVEV (reference sequence). Here the CDR3 reads CASSYRDSTYEQYF. The DNA for the CDR3 is TGTGCCAGCAGTTACCGGGACAGTACCTACGAGCAGTACTTC.

The rearrangement uses TRBV18 and TRBJ1-4, with TRBD1 matching over 9 bases. Trimming removed 8 bases from V and 7 bases from J; junction bases left unmatched: 8. This CDR3 has 14 amino acids. Germline assignment: CDR1 KGHSH and CDR2 LQKENI. Here the CDR3 DNA reads TGTGCCAGCCAAGGGCTGGACAGGGGTGAAAAACTGTTTTTT. This sequence encodes CASQGLDRGEKLFF.

The gene calls are TRBV6-5 and TRBJ2-7; D may be TRBD2 (5 bases). Per the germline V gene, CDR1 is MNHEY and CDR2 is SVGAGI. Trimming stripped 0 bases from V and 0 bases from J, with 12 bases between. The CDR3 extends over 16 amino acids. The CDR3: CASSYSSSASSYEQYF. CDR3 DNA: TGTGCCAGCAGTTACTCGAGTAGCGCGAGCTCCTACGAGCAGTACTTC.

This chain links TRBV10-3 with TRBJ2-2; D is possibly TRBD2 (5 bases). Between the trimmed V and J ends, which lost 8 bases and 2 bases, there was a span of 12 bases. Germline CDR1 and CDR2: ENHRY and SYGVKD. The CDR3 spans 14 residues. The CDR3 DNA reads as TGTGCCATCGGAGGAGATCGTAACACCGGGGAGCTGTTTTTT. It encodes CAIGGDRNTGELFF.

This clone was detected only once. The chain carries TRBV28 and TRBJ2-3; 8 positions match TRBD1. CDR1 is MDHEN and CDR2 is SYDVKM in the germline V gene. The CDR3 runs 17 residues. Trimming cost V 4 bases and J 5 bases; bases outside gene matches: 14. The CDR3 sequence is CASSYQGALGNRDTQYF. The CDR3 coding sequence is TGTGCCAGCAGTTATCAGGGGGCGTTGGGGAATCGAGATACGCAGTATTTT.

This clone was picked up one time. The chain couples TRBV29-1 to TRBJ1-2; 9 bases match TRBD1. Germline assignment: CDR1 SQVTM and CDR2 ANQGSEA. The CDR3 runs to 14 residues. The J segment lost 2 bases and the V segment lost 7 bases, leaving 8 bases of the junction unmatched. The CDR3 sequence is CSASGQGTNYGYTF. CDR3 nucleotides: TGCAGCGCCTCGGGACAGGGAACGAACTATGGCTACACCTTC.

The CDR3 region has the DNA TGTGCCAGTAGTCCCTGGACAGGGGGTGTTAGTGAAGCTTTCTTT. Translated, it gives CASSPWTGGVSEAFF. The chain recombines TRBV19 with TRBJ1-1; TRBD1 aligns across 10 bases. The CDR3 extends over 15 amino acids. Germline CDR1 is LNHDA and CDR2 is SQIVND (reference sequence). The junction had 10 bases not matched to a gene; V was cut back by 5 bases and J by 7 bases.

This clone was recorded only once. V usage is TRBV11-2 and J usage is TRBJ1-3; TRBD1 agrees at 8 bases. J lost 2 bases, V lost 5 bases, and 11 bases had no gene match. The CDR3 loop spans 17 amino acids. The germline gives CDR1 SGHAT, CDR2 FQNNGV. This chain's CDR3 is CASSRTLGQGAGNTIYF. As DNA, the CDR3 is TGTGCCAGCAGCCGCACACTCGGACAGGGAGCTGGAAACACCATATATTTT.

The chain is built from TRBV4-1 and TRBJ1-4; 8 bases are a match to TRBD1. Germline CDR1 reads MGHRA; CDR2 reads YSYEKL. This CDR3 is built from 17 residues. The V gene end was trimmed by 2 bases and the J gene end by 7 bases; junction bases not matched to a gene: 12. The CDR3 DNA follows: TGCGCCAGCAGCCAATCCGCGGGACAGGTGCTAGGTGAAAAACTGTTTTTT. Translated: CASSQSAGQVLGEKLFF.

V and J are TRBV6-6 and TRBJ2-2, with 10 bases fitting TRBD2. Per germline, CDR1 MNHNY and CDR2 SVGAGI (reference sequence). CDR3 size: 15 residues. V trimming: 7 bases; J trimming: 1 base; junction bases outside the gene matches: 3. The CDR3 region is CASTPSGRNTGELFF. CDR3 in DNA: TGTGCCAGCACCCCTAGCGGGAGGAACACCGGGGAGCTGTTTTTT.

The J gene is TRBJ1-4, the V gene TRBV6-1, with D uncertain. CDR3 length equals 12 residues. Trimming stripped 3 bases from V and 6 bases from J, with 5 bases between. CDR1 is MNHNS, CDR2 SASEGT, per germline. The CDR3 DNA sequence: TGTGCCAGCAGTGAGAGTGATGAAAAACTGTTTTTT. Translation gives CASSESDEKLFF.

The chain carries TRBV10-1 and TRBJ2-3; D uncertain. Per the germline V gene, CDR1 is WNHNN and CDR2 is SYGVQD (reference sequence). V dropped 2 bases and J dropped 1 base, with 10 bases sitting between them. The CDR3 loop spans 15 amino acids. The CDR3 loop is CASSERVLGTDTQYF. CDR3 in DNA: TGCGCCAGCAGTGAGCGAGTTCTTGGCACAGATACGCAGTATTTT.

V is TRBV7-9 and J is TRBJ1-1, with D perhaps matching TRBD1 (5 bases). The germline V and J ends were trimmed by 5 bases and 8 bases, with 15 bases remaining between them. CDR1 and CDR2 from the germline V gene are SEHNR and FQNEAQ (reference sequence). CDR3 length equals 13 residues. CDR3 sequence reads: CASSRDSQVEAFF. The CDR3 region has the DNA TGTGCCAGCAGCCGGGACTCGCAGGTGGAAGCTTTCTTT.

The chain links TRBV2 to TRBJ2-7, with D possibly matching TRBD2 (6 bases). Germline V lookup: CDR1 SNHLY, CDR2 FYNNEI. The ends were cut back, 4 bases at V and 6 bases at J, with 16 bases in the middle. CDR3 size: 14 residues. CDR3 in DNA: TGTGCCAGCAGTGTAAAGGGAGCGGGCGTCGAGCAGTACTTC. It yields the protein CASSVKGAGVEQYF.

The chain couples TRBV9 to TRBJ2-5; 13 bases agree with TRBD2. Unmatched junction bases numbered 3, after V lost 3 bases and J lost 4 bases. This CDR3 contains 15 residues. Germline V CDR1 and CDR2: SGDLS, YYNGEE. The CDR3 is CASSGGLAGVETQYF. DNA for the CDR3: TGTGCCAGCAGCGGTGGACTAGCGGGAGTAGAGACCCAGTACTTC.

The chain has TRBV4-2 and TRBJ2-5; D gene unclear. This CDR3 is built from 14 residues. Per germline, CDR1 LGHNA and CDR2 YNFKEQ. Trimming took off 1 base at V and 0 bases at J, with 6 bases between the two ends. The CDR3: CASSQGRNQETQYF. The CDR3 DNA follows: TGTGCCAGCAGCCAAGGGAGAAACCAAGAGACCCAGTACTTC.

The chain links TRBV5-1 to TRBJ2-6, with 10 bases matching TRBD1. This CDR3 comprises 15 residues. Germline CDR1 SGHRS, CDR2 YFSETQ. With 9 bases clipped from V and 4 bases from J, the junction kept 7 bases outside the gene matches. CDR3 loop: CATRTGGNGANVLTF. The DNA of the CDR3 is TGCGCCACTCGGACAGGGGGGAACGGGGCCAACGTCCTGACTTTC. The variable domain in full, completed from reference TRBV5-1 and TRBJ2-6, reads KAGVTQTPRYLIKTRGQQVTLSCSPISGHRSVSWYQQTPGQGLQFLFEYFSETQRNKGNFPGRFSGRQFSNSRSEMNVSTLELGDSALYLCATRTGGNGANVLTFGAGSRLTVL.

The chain employs TRBV4-1 and TRBJ2-7; 8 bases fit TRBD1. Germline assignment: CDR1 MGHRA and CDR2 YSYEKL. This CDR3 spans 15 amino acids. The V and J ends lost 0 bases and 4 bases, in that order; junction bases with no gene match: 5. For the CDR3, the DNA is TGCGCCAGCAGCCAAGAAAGACAGGGGAAATACGAGCAGTACTTC. This sequence encodes CASSQERQGKYEQYF.

The chain employs TRBV2 and TRBJ2-1; D is possibly TRBD1 (6 bases). This CDR3 contains 15 residues. Trimming cost V 6 bases and J 3 bases, with 15 bases left between them. Germline loops: CDR1 SNHLY, CDR2 FYNNEI. The CDR3 reads CASSPGQTFYNEQFF. The CDR3 DNA is TGTGCCAGCAGCCCAGGACAGACATTCTACAATGAGCAGTTCTTC.

The gene calls are TRBV28 and TRBJ2-5; D may be TRBD2 (5 bases). Germline lookup yields CDR1 MDHEN and CDR2 SYDVKM. The CDR3 sequence is 13 residues long. V lost 10 bases and J lost 1, with 13 bases in between. The CDR3 spells CATRRGPQETQYF. The CDR3 DNA follows: TGTGCCACCAGGAGAGGGCCCCAAGAGACCCAGTACTTC.

The chain uses TRBV27 and TRBJ2-7; 10 nucleotides agree with TRBD2. CDR1 is MNHEY and CDR2 is SMNVEV in the germline V gene (reference sequence). The junction had 3 bases not matched to a gene; V was cut back by 1 base and J by 3 bases. This CDR3 has 15 residues. CDR3 amino acids: CASSLWLAGVYEQYF. For the CDR3, the DNA is TGTGCCAGCAGTTTATGGCTAGCGGGAGTCTACGAGCAGTACTTC.

The V call is TRBV27, the J call TRBJ2-3, with D tentatively TRBD1 (6 bases). The CDR3 covers 14 residues. V lost 6 bases and J lost 4, with 14 bases in between. Germline V lookup: CDR1 MNHEY, CDR2 SMNVEV (reference sequence). The CDR3 DNA is TGTGCCAGCAGCTTTACAGGGACGGCAGATACGCAGTATTTT. Residues: CASSFTGTADTQYF.

This chain links TRBV2 with TRBJ2-1, with D hard to call. The CDR3 consists of 12 residues. Trimming shortened V by 3 bases and J by 4 bases, and 4 bases separated the two germline ends. Germline-derived CDR1 and CDR2 are SNHLY and FYNNEI. As DNA, the CDR3 is TGTGCCAGCAGTGACTCGTACAATGAGCAGTTCTTC. Translated, it gives CASSDSYNEQFF.